This TCR beta chain appears in the sequencing data of a study of blood T cell repertoires in COVID-19 (dated by TCRdb to 2018 to 2020). Background on the whole study: Samples covering the acute and convalescent phases of COVID-19 were provided by collaborators in the United States, Italy and Spain. The material from the prospective study consisted of cDNA or gDNA derived from T cells, B-cell-depleted T cells, or PBMCs. Subjects who had been exposed to COVID-19, were actively infected with it, or had recovered from it provided the deeply sampled blood TCRbeta repertoires that made up the dataset. The repertoires were released in a freely available public database intended as a resource for research on the immune response to SARS-CoV-2. The samples were drawn from the first 160 participants of the ongoing ImmuneRACE study and from more than 1,000 subjects provided by 6 global collaborators. The sample metadata nearly always contained a de-identified subject ID, COVID-19 status, age in years and sex. Where available, HLA class I and class II types were obtained from metadata supplied by the sample provider rather than from assay-based typing. Summary of the overall study and its limitations: How much clinical and demographic metadata was included differed by source and by participant, and the metadata was provided uncurated.

A single count supports this clone. The antigen this receptor binds is unknown. No base qualities exist here, and no much larger clone lies one base off it. TCRbeta CDR3 regions were amplified from genomic DNA using the immunoSEQ Assay, a bias-controlled multiplex PCR. The original pipeline was this. Within the assay, amplification of reference gene primers was used to estimate how many nucleated cells each sample contained. To quantify the absolute abundance of each unique TCRbeta CDR3 rearrangement, sequence reads were collapsed and filtered. Productive Simpson clonality was computed per sample as the square root of Simpson's diversity index over productive rearrangements. TCRdb mirrors the immuneACCESS table, restricted to in-frame sequences. Some clones are absent from its copies; in checked studies, under half trace to an unresolved V gene, and the reason for the others is unknown. V, J and clone size are those of that table, while D and trimming were read from the DNA. For this sample there are roughly 300,000 clones; roughly 84% appear just once. Of the sample, approximately 1.5% falls within the top ten clones.

In Seattle, one collaborating source enrolled patients while the infection was active and tracked those patients longitudinally over the course of disease. Collaborating institutions collected whole blood in K2EDTA tubes following their own protocols. For TCRbeta analysis, collaborators shipped samples as frozen whole blood, isolated PBMCs, or DNA extracted from either of those sample types. CDR1 and CDR2 were assigned from the germline V gene as SGHVS and FQNEAQ. Relative to germline, V is missing 5 bases and J is missing 7 bases, with 9 bases of the junction outside any gene match. The CDR3 covers 14 residues, taking in both the cysteine and the phenylalanine. The kept DNA is CDR3 alone, 42 bases in frame from the first base.

This receptor was obtained from a human donor with COVID-19, enrolled during active disease. The donor label of this sample is uncertain. In this chain, TRBV7-8 is recombined with TRBJ1-2, with 8 middle bases fitting TRBD1. Sequencing input: peripheral blood. The DNA is TGTGCCAGCAGCCGTAATACAGGGGGTGGTGGCTACACCTTC. This codes for CASSRNTGGGGYTF.